This record looks at one T cell receptor (beta chain) sequence and its context. The target antigen is unknown. The germline CDR1 and CDR2 sequences are SGHDN and FVKESK. CDR3 length equals 15 residues. The data were taken from a study of T cells expressing NK-cell markers. Study-level information: Among the eight sequenced donors, seven tested HCMV-seropositive and one tested seronegative. Regarding the study as a whole: HCMV specificity was not established for the expanded NKG2C+ T cell clones.

With UMIs, 5'RACE template switching was used to make TCR beta cDNA. TCRdb derives one entry per CDR3 protein from the 5' RACE reads, leaving out DNA. The ten top clones account for 6% to 9.5%, within a sample of more than 400,000 distinct CDR3 sequences. Source material: blood T cells: a sorted CD56 or NKG2C T cell subset, CD4+ or CD8+ T cells, or bulk PBMC T cells (not recorded which). This TCR came from a woman between 18 and 75 years old in good health. V and J are TRBV14 and TRBJ1-1; TCRdb proposes TRBD1, but this gene call is untestable without DNA. The chain's CDR3 is CASSQYRDGDTEAFF.